Described below is a single TCR beta chain sequence and its context. Authors' data handling: Reference gene primer amplification in the assay estimated nucleated cell counts. Generated by immunoSEQ multiplex PCR, the TCRdb table keeps only in-frame clones and is missing some. The V and J calls and clone size come from that table; D and trimming were worked out from the DNA. The sample consists of 150,000 to 200,000 clones, 65% to 90% of them appearing once. This record comes from a study of blood T cell repertoires in COVID-19. Whole-study context: Donors in the United States, Italy and Spain gave samples during acute or convalescent COVID-19. PBMCs, B-cell-depleted T cells, or T cells were the source of the cDNA or gDNA that made up the material.

CDR1 and CDR2 from the germline V gene are MDHEN and SYDVKM. This CDR3 spans 12 amino acids. V was clipped by 9 bases and J by 7 bases; unmatched bases: 6. The genes are TRBV28 and TRBJ1-5; TRBD1 agrees at 7 bases. This TCR was recovered from a man aged 50-59 years with active or convalescent COVID-19. What was sequenced was peripheral blood. DNA for the CDR3: TGTGCCAGTTATAAACAGGGGCAGCCCCAGCATTTT. Translated, it gives CASYKQGQPQHF.